This T cell receptor beta chain came from a study of identical twins. This CDR3 is 14 amino acids long. V was cut by 5 bases and J by 1 base, with 14 bases left in between. Germline V gene data show CDR1 as DFQATT and CDR2 as SNEGSKA (reference sequence). This clonotype was seen a handful of times. TCRdb re-derived calls from the 5' RACE reads in MiXCR, one entry per CDR3 protein. The sample yields a few hundred thousand distinct CDR3 sequences, approximately 25% seen once. These data were also filed under a second study, of T cells expressing NK-cell markers.

The source of this sequence is a woman younger than 35 in good health. The V call is TRBV20-1, the J call TRBJ1-1, with D possibly matching TRBD1 (6 bases). Sequencing was performed on CD4+ T cells sorted from blood. The CDR3 DNA reads as TGCAGTGCTCCCTTTTTACAGGGGAACACTGAAGCTTTCTTT. The encoded protein is CSAPFLQGNTEAFF.